These 19 T cell receptor beta chains came from one sample sequenced in a study of blood T cell repertoires in COVID-19. Here immunoSEQ multiplex PCR was the method, and the copy in TCRdb shows in-frame clones only, minus some. The profile shows about 440,000 clones, around 89% of them singletons. The specimen sequenced was peripheral blood. Receptor source: a woman aged 25 to 39 with acute or convalescent COVID-19.

This clone turned up a few times. The chain uses TRBV6-2 or TRBV6-3 and TRBJ2-1; the match to TRBD1 covers 8 bases. The CDR3 runs 16 residues. V trimming: 5 bases; J trimming: 5 bases; junction bases outside the gene matches: 11. Germline V gives CDR1 MNHEY, CDR2 SVGEGT. This CDR3 is CASSGTGTGKDNEQFF. The CDR3 nucleotides are TGTGCCAGCAGTGGAACCGGGACAGGCAAGGACAATGAGCAGTTCTTC.

The V call is TRBV30, the J call TRBJ1-1; D uncertain. CDR1 is GTSNPN, CDR2 SVGIG, per germline (reference sequence). V lost 4 bases and J lost 1, with 7 bases in between. The CDR3 runs 12 residues. CDR3 in amino acids: CAWTVRNTEAFF. The CDR3 DNA sequence: TGTGCCTGGACTGTCCGGAACACTGAAGCTTTCTTT.

This clone was seen a single time. This chain links TRBV4-1 with TRBJ2-5; 8 bases align to TRBD2. V trimming: 4 bases; J trimming: 12 bases; junction bases outside the gene matches: 16. Germline assignment: CDR1 MGHRA and CDR2 YSYEKL. This CDR3 is built from 15 residues. The CDR3 DNA reads as TGCGCCAGCAGCCGGAACCCATTAGAGCGGGGGCTGGAGTACTTC. Protein: CASSRNPLERGLEYF.

The chain links TRBV6-5 to TRBJ2-3; D is possibly TRBD2 (6 bases). CDR3 length: 13 residues. Germline V gene lookup returns CDR1 MNHEY and CDR2 SVGAGI. V shed 7 bases and J shed 1 base, with 9 bases lying between them. The CDR3 DNA follows: TGTGCCAGCACCCCGGGGGGCACAGATACGCAGTATTTT. This sequence encodes CASTPGGTDTQYF.

The chain employs TRBV29-1 and TRBJ1-2, with 7 bases fitting TRBD1. V dropped 6 bases and J dropped 0; count of bases not matched to a gene: 4. Per the germline V gene, CDR1 is SQVTM and CDR2 is ANQGSEA. The CDR3 is made up of 13 amino acids. The CDR3 DNA is TGCAGCGTGGCAGGGGGAGCTAACTATGGCTACACCTTC. It codes for CSVAGGANYGYTF.

V gene TRBV29-1 combines with J gene TRBJ1-4; TRBD1 aligns across 7 bases. This CDR3 is 13 amino acids long. V lost 7 bases and J lost 4; bases outside the gene matches: 6. Germline V CDR1 and CDR2: SQVTM, ANQGSEA. Here the CDR3 reads CSAQGGHNEKLFF. As DNA, the CDR3 is TGCAGCGCCCAGGGGGGTCATAATGAAAAACTGTTTTTT. The complete variable domain, with remaining parts taken from reference TRBV29-1 and TRBJ1-4, reads SAVISQKPSRDICQRGTSLTIQCQVDSQVTMMFWYRQQPGQSLTLIATANQGSEATYESGFVIDKFPISRPNLTFSTLTVSNMSPEDSSIYLCSAQGGHNEKLFFGSGTQLSVL.

V and J are TRBV5-1 and TRBJ2-7; 9 bases line up with TRBD2. The CDR3 runs to 14 residues. V lost 3 bases and J lost 3; bases outside the gene matches: 4. The V gene's germline CDR1 is SGHRS and CDR2 YFSETQ. CDR3 DNA sequence: TGCGCCAGCAGCTCGGGACTAGCAATCTACGAGCAGTACTTC. It codes for CASSSGLAIYEQYF.

This chain links TRBV27 with TRBJ1-1; D ambiguous. The CDR3 runs 16 residues. From germline, CDR1 is MNHEY and CDR2 SMNVEV (reference sequence). Trimming took off 2 bases at V and 5 bases at J, with 18 bases between the two ends. CDR3 DNA: TGTGCCAGCAGTTTAGGGGTCTCACCCGGCGGGACTGAAGCTTTCTTT. It specifies CASSLGVSPGGTEAFF.

J is TRBJ2-1 and V is TRBV6-5; no clear D gene. This CDR3 has 11 residues. Trimming cost V 4 bases and J 8 bases, with 6 bases left between them. Germline V gene sequence: CDR1 MNHEY, CDR2 SVGAGI. The CDR3: CASSSRYEQFF. The CDR3 coding sequence is TGTGCCAGCAGTTCCAGATATGAGCAGTTCTTC.

The rearrangement joins TRBV27 to TRBJ2-7, with 7 bases lining up with TRBD1. The CDR3 is made up of 14 amino acids. Germline V gene sequence: CDR1 MNHEY, CDR2 SMNVEV (reference sequence). Trimming took 2 bases from V and 0 from J; bases not matched to a gene: 1. CDR3 in amino acids: CASSLGDSSYEQYF. The CDR3 DNA reads as TGTGCCAGCAGTTTAGGGGACAGCTCCTACGAGCAGTACTTC.

The V gene is TRBV2, the J gene TRBJ2-3; a possible D gene is TRBD2 (6 bases). V lost 0 bases to trimming and J lost 2 bases, with 15 bases between them. The CDR3 is 17 amino acids. Looked up from germline, CDR1 is SNHLY and CDR2 is FYNNEI. The CDR3: CASSEARYGGNTDTQYF. The CDR3 bases are TGTGCCAGCAGTGAAGCGCGGTACGGGGGAAACACAGATACGCAGTATTTT.

This sequence joins TRBV6-4 and TRBJ1-1; possible D gene TRBD1, 6 bases. Germline loops: CDR1 MRHNA, CDR2 SNTAGT. The length of the CDR3 is 14 residues. V was shortened by 6 bases and J by 2 bases, with 13 bases between the two germline ends. The CDR3 DNA follows: TGTGCCAGCAGCCGGACAGCTTTAAACACTGAAGCTTTCTTT. Its translation: CASSRTALNTEAFF.

The table lists this clone with a count of one. V usage is TRBV29-1 and J usage is TRBJ2-3; D perhaps matches TRBD1 (5 bases). The germline V and J ends were trimmed by 2 bases and 4 bases, with 13 bases remaining between them. The CDR3 contains 14 residues. Per germline, CDR1 SQVTM and CDR2 ANQGSEA. CDR3 nucleotide sequence: TGCAGCGTTGAAAGAAGTTCCAGGGCAGATACGCAGTATTTT. Protein: CSVERSSRADTQYF.

This rearrangement joins TRBV3-1 (or the pseudogene TRBV3-2) to TRBJ2-3; D might be TRBD2 (5 bases). The CDR3 loop spans 16 amino acids. Looked up from germline, CDR1 is LGHDT and CDR2 is YNNKEL (reference sequence). Trimming took 0 bases from V and 4 from J, leaving 14 bases between them. The CDR3 DNA reads TGTGCCAGCAGCCAAGATGCACTAGTGTTCGCAGATACGCAGTATTTT. This gives the protein CASSQDALVFADTQYF.

The rearrangement links TRBV5-6 to TRBJ1-4; 9 bases are shared with TRBD1. This CDR3 is built from 16 residues. V was pared by 4 bases and J by 7 bases, with 11 bases of the junction left unmatched. Germline V lookup: CDR1 SGHDT, CDR2 YYEEEE. In DNA form, the CDR3 reads TGTGCCAGCAGCCGCCCCTCGACAGGGGGGAGTGAAAAACTGTTTTTT. Translated: CASSRPSTGGSEKLFF.

The chain couples TRBV4-1 to TRBJ2-1; D is undetermined. Deletions cut 0 bases from V and 4 bases from J, with 13 bases between. CDR1 is MGHRA, CDR2 YSYEKL, per germline. The CDR3 is 16 amino acids. CDR3 protein: CASSQDLLPLYNEQFF. The CDR3 coding sequence is TGCGCCAGCAGCCAAGATCTTCTGCCCCTATACAATGAGCAGTTCTTC.

The chain couples TRBV7-3 to TRBJ2-5, with TRBD2 matching 12 bases. Germline trimming cut 2 bases from V and 5 bases from J; bases unmatched to any gene: 3. The CDR3 has 15 amino acids. Germline CDR1 reads SGHTA; CDR2 reads FQGTGA. In nucleotides, the CDR3 is TGTGCCAGCAGCTTACTAGCGGGGGGGTACGAGACCCAGTACTTC. This translates into CASSLLAGGYETQYF.

This clone was found once. CDR3 loop: CASSSETGYEQYF. The DNA for the CDR3 is TGTGCCAGCAGCAGCGAAACAGGGTACGAGCAGTACTTC. This chain connects TRBV21-1 to TRBJ2-7; TRBD1, the table's D call, lacks a check against the DNA. TRBV21-1 is marked as a pseudogene. This CDR3 comprises 13 residues.

The genes are TRBV7-2 and TRBJ2-4; 8 positions match TRBD2. This CDR3 comprises 20 residues. With V trimmed by 0 bases and J by 0 bases, 13 bases remained unmatched. Germline CDR1 and CDR2: SGHTA and FQGNSA. CDR3 amino acids: CASSLAGFERGILAKNIQYF. The CDR3 nucleotides read TGTGCCAGCAGCTTAGCGGGTTTCGAGCGGGGGATCCTAGCCAAAAACATTCAGTACTTC.